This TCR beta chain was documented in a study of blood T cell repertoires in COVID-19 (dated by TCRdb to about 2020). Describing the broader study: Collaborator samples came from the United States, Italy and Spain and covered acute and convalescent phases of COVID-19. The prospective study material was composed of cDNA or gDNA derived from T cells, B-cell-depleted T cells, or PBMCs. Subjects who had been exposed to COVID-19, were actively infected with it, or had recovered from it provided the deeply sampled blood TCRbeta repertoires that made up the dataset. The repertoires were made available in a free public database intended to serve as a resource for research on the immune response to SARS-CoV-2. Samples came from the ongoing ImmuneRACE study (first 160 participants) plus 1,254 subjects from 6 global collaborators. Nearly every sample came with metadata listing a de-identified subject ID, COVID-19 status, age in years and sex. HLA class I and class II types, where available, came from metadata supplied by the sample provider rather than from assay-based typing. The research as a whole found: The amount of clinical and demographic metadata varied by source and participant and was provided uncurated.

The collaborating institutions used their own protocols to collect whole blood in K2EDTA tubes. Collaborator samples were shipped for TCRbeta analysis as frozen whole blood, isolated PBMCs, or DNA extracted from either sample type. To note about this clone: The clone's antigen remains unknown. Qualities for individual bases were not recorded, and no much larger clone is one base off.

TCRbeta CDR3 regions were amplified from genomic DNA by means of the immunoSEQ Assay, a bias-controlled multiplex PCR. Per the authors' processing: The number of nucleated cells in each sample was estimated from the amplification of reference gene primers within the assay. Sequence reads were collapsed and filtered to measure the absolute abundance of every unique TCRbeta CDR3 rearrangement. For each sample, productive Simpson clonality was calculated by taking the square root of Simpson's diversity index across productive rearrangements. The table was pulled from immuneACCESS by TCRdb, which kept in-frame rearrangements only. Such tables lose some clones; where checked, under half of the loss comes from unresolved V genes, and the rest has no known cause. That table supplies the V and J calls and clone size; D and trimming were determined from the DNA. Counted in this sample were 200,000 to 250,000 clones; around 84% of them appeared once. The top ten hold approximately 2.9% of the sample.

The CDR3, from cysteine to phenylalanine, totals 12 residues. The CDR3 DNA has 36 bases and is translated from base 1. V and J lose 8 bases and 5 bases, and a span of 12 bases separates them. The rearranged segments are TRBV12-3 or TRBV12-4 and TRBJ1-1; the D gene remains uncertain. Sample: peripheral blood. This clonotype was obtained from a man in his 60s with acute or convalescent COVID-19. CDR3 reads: CASAEGNTEAFF. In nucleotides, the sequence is TGTGCCAGCGCCGAGGGAAATACTGAAGCTTTCTTT.